These 26 T cell receptor beta chains came from one sample sequenced in a study of blood T cell repertoires in COVID-19. Clones were sequenced by immunoSEQ multiplex PCR, and TCRdb holds only the in-frame ones, with some missing. The table lists about 230,000 clones, over 80% of them singletons. The specimen was peripheral blood. Receptors were obtained from a woman in her 70s with active or convalescent COVID-19.

The chain carries TRBV10-2 and TRBJ2-3; perhaps TRBD2 as D (5 bases). CDR3 size: 13 residues. CDR1 is WSHSY, CDR2 SAAADI, per germline. The V end lost 2 bases, the J end lost 4 bases, and 7 bases lay between the germline ends. In nucleotides, the CDR3 is TGCGCCAGCAGTGAGGTCGGGGCAGATACGCAGTATTTT. Its protein product is CASSEVGADTQYF.

The V gene is TRBV18, the J gene TRBJ1-1, with a weak D call TRBD1 (5 bases). CDR1 and CDR2 from the germline V gene are KGHSH and LQKENI. The V end was cut by 3 bases, the J end by 3 bases, with 11 bases between. This CDR3 comprises 14 residues. CDR3 region: CASSPAGQDTEAFF. CDR3 nucleotides: TGTGCCAGCTCACCCGCAGGACAAGACACTGAAGCTTTCTTT.

This clone was observed once. J is TRBJ2-3 and V is TRBV5-1; 12 positions agree with TRBD2. From germline, CDR1 is SGHRS and CDR2 YFSETQ. V was clipped by 5 bases and J by 6 bases; unmatched bases: 7. The CDR3 has 15 residues. The CDR3 DNA reads TGCGCCAGCAGTCTGCGGACTAGCGGGATCGATACGCAGTATTTT. Amino acids: CASSLRTSGIDTQYF.

The chain joins TRBV24-1 to TRBJ2-2; TRBD1 might be the D (6 bases). The CDR3 length is 12 residues. V was trimmed by 7 bases and J by 5 bases, leaving 7 bases between them. CDR1 is KGHDR, CDR2 SFDVKD, per germline. CDR3 in DNA: TGTGCCACCAGCAGGGGAACCGGGGAGCTGTTTTTT. Protein product: CATSRGTGELFF.

The CDR3 region is CASSYGNPSNTGELFF. The DNA for the CDR3 is TGTGCCAGCAGTTACGGCAATCCCTCGAACACCGGGGAGCTGTTTTTT. V is TRBV6-5 and J is TRBJ2-2, with unresolved D. Germline CDR1 reads MNHEY; CDR2 reads SVGAGI. Trimming took off 2 bases at V and 0 bases at J, with 10 bases between the two ends. The CDR3 is 16 amino acids.

The gene calls are TRBV5-6 and TRBJ1-2; 8 bases line up with TRBD1. CDR1 and CDR2 from the germline V gene are SGHDT and YYEEEE. There are 14 residues in the CDR3. V was clipped by 10 bases and J by 6 bases; unmatched bases: 14. The CDR3 spells CAGSFDRGINGYTF. For the CDR3, the DNA is TGTGCCGGTTCTTTCGACAGGGGCATTAATGGCTACACCTTC.

The V gene is TRBV30, the J gene TRBJ1-5; D is unresolved. Trimming cost V 0 bases and J 3 bases, with 6 bases left between them. Germline V gives CDR1 GTSNPN, CDR2 SVGIG (reference sequence). The CDR3 sequence is 13 residues long. For the CDR3, the DNA is TGTGCCTGGAGTGTACGGGACAATCAGCCCCAGCATTTT. It translates to CAWSVRDNQPQHF.

This clone was recorded a few times. This rearrangement joins TRBV5-5 to TRBJ1-2; D is uncertain. V lost 6 bases and J lost 4, with 16 bases in between. The CDR3 extends over 14 amino acids. Per the germline V gene, CDR1 is SGHKS and CDR2 is YYEKEE (reference sequence). CDR3 nucleotides: TGTGCCAGCATCCCCGAGGGTCCCTCCTATGGCTACACCTTC. Translation: CASIPEGPSYGYTF.

The rearrangement joins TRBV3-1 (or the pseudogene TRBV3-2) to TRBJ2-5, with 8 bases matching TRBD2. Germline assignment: CDR1 LGHDT and CDR2 YNNKEL (reference sequence). V gave up 4 bases and J gave up 2 bases; unmatched junction bases: 12. The CDR3 sequence is 17 residues long. In DNA form, the CDR3 reads TGTGCCAGCAGCCCTTACTTAGCGGGGTTAGCTCAAGAGACCCAGTACTTC. Encoded protein: CASSPYLAGLAQETQYF.

V and J are TRBV3-1 (or the pseudogene TRBV3-2) and TRBJ2-3; TRBD2 is a possible D gene (6 bases). This CDR3 contains 14 residues. CDR1 is LGHDT, CDR2 YNNKEL, per germline (reference sequence). V lost 2 bases and J 5 bases, leaving 11 bases between the germline ends. The DNA for the CDR3 is TGTGCCAGCAGCCAACGGGGACTTAAAGATACGCAGTATTTT. Translating it yields CASSQRGLKDTQYF.

J is TRBJ2-7 and V is TRBV19; the match to TRBD1 covers 11 bases. V shed 4 bases and J 6 bases; nucleotides not matched to a gene: 2. The CDR3 loop spans 13 amino acids. Germline V gene data show CDR1 as LNHDA and CDR2 as SQIVND (reference sequence). For the CDR3, the DNA is TGTGCCAGTAGTAGGACAGGGGGCTTCGAGCAGTACTTC. Translated, it gives CASSRTGGFEQYF. The full variable domain, its missing parts supplied by reference TRBV19 and TRBJ2-7, is DGGITQSPKYLFRKEGQNVTLSCEQNLNHDAMYWYRQDPGQGLRLIYYSQIVNDFQKGDIAEGYSVSREKKESFPLTVTSAQKNPTAFYLCASSRTGGFEQYFGPGTRLTVT.

This chain uses TRBV28 with TRBJ2-7; possible D gene TRBD2, 5 bases. Germline loops: CDR1 MDHEN, CDR2 SYDVKM. CDR3 size: 13 residues. Trimming took 6 bases from V and 3 from J, leaving 12 bases between them. The CDR3 reads CASRVSAVYEQYF. Written as DNA, the CDR3 is TGTGCCAGCAGGGTTAGCGCAGTCTACGAGCAGTACTTC.

The V call is TRBV11-2, the J call TRBJ2-5, with a weak D call TRBD2 (6 bases). From germline, CDR1 is SGHAT and CDR2 FQNNGV. V was cut by 5 bases and J by 2 bases, with 15 bases left in between. The CDR3 spans 15 residues. The CDR3 nucleotides read TGTGCCAGCAGCCGTAGCGGAGCATCTCAAGAGACCCAGTACTTC. Translation: CASSRSGASQETQYF.

The rearrangement links TRBV27 to TRBJ2-7; D ambiguous. Trimming took off 5 bases at V and 2 bases at J, with 13 bases between the two ends. The CDR3 length is 14 residues. The germline CDR1 and CDR2 sequences are MNHEY and SMNVEV (reference sequence). The CDR3 DNA is TGTGCCAGCAGTAACCCTCATACGGCCTACGAGCAGTACTTC. This encodes CASSNPHTAYEQYF.

The V gene is TRBV4-1, the J gene TRBJ1-6; a possible D gene is TRBD1 (6 bases). With 4 bases removed from V and 0 bases from J, the gap between germline ends came to 16 bases. Looked up from germline, CDR1 is MGHRA and CDR2 is YSYEKL. This CDR3 comprises 18 residues. As DNA, the CDR3 is TGCGCCAGCAGCCCCCAGTCAGGGGCGAGCTCCTATAATTCACCCCTCCACTTT. It is translated as CASSPQSGASSYNSPLHF.

CDR3 nucleotides: TGTGCCAGCAGCGGCGGGACTAGCGGGGGCGTGAGCACAGATACGCAGTATTTT. The encoded protein is CASSGGTSGGVSTDTQYF. The V call is TRBV7-9, the J call TRBJ2-3, with 14 bases that match TRBD2. The CDR3 totals 18 residues. Germline trimming cut 5 bases from V and 0 bases from J; bases unmatched to any gene: 7. The germline CDR1 and CDR2 sequences are SEHNR and FQNEAQ (reference sequence). The whole variable domain, filled in from reference TRBV7-9 and TRBJ2-3, reads DTGVSQNPRHKITKRGQNVTFRCDPISEHNRLYWYRQTLGQGPEFLTYFQNEAQLEKSRLLSDRFSAERPKGSFSTLEIQRTEQGDSAMYLCASSGGTSGGVSTDTQYFGPGTRLTVL.

This chain links TRBV5-4 with TRBJ2-3, with 12 bases fitting TRBD2. This CDR3 spans 16 amino acids. Trimming cost V 4 bases and J 0 bases; bases outside gene matches: 3. CDR1 and CDR2 from the germline V gene are SGHNT and YYREEE (reference sequence). The CDR3 nucleotides are TGTGCCAGCAGCGAAGGGACTAGCGGGAGCACAGATACGCAGTATTTT. Protein sequence: CASSEGTSGSTDTQYF.

This chain links TRBV6-2 or TRBV6-3 with TRBJ2-1, with TRBD2 matching 9 bases. This CDR3 has 14 amino acids. Trimming removed 5 bases from V and 4 bases from J; junction bases left unmatched: 3. CDR1 is MNHEY and CDR2 is SVGEGT in the germline V gene. The CDR3 protein is CASSQTSGYNEQFF. CDR3 sequence (DNA): TGTGCCAGCAGTCAGACTAGCGGTTACAATGAGCAGTTCTTC.

CDR3 residues: CASSFRRGDTGELFF. CDR3 DNA sequence: TGTGCCAGCAGTTTTCGTCGCGGAGACACCGGGGAGCTGTTTTTT. V and J are TRBV28 and TRBJ2-2; D remains ambiguous. Trimming removed 3 bases from V and 3 bases from J, with 11 bases in between. Per germline, CDR1 MDHEN and CDR2 SYDVKM. This CDR3 comprises 15 residues.

The J gene is TRBJ1-1, the V gene TRBV18, with a weak D call TRBD1 (5 bases). The CDR3 spans 17 residues. Trimming pared 4 bases from V and 1 base from J, leaving 19 bases between. The V gene's germline CDR1 is KGHSH and CDR2 LQKENI. The CDR3 DNA sequence: TGTGCCAGCTCACTCAACGTTGGGGGGGGTAAGAACACTGAAGCTTTCTTT. Protein: CASSLNVGGGKNTEAFF.

The chain employs TRBV6-1 and TRBJ1-2, with no clear D. V gave up 2 bases and J gave up 4 bases, with 8 bases separating them. The CDR3 extends over 13 amino acids. Germline CDR1 is MNHNS and CDR2 is SASEGT. The CDR3 spells CASSEWTSYGYTF. In nucleotides, the CDR3 is TGTGCCAGCAGTGAATGGACTTCCTATGGCTACACCTTC.

The chain recombines TRBV5-1 with TRBJ2-1, with 13 bases aligning to TRBD2. The CDR3 extends over 14 amino acids. In germline, CDR1 is SGHRS, CDR2 YFSETQ. V gave up 6 bases and J gave up 8 bases; unmatched junction bases: 5. The DNA of the CDR3 is TGCGCCAGCACCCCGGGACTAGCGGGATATGAGCAGTTCTTC. It encodes CASTPGLAGYEQFF. The full variable domain, in which reference TRBV5-1 and TRBJ2-1 provide the parts outside the CDR3, is KAGVTQTPRYLIKTRGQQVTLSCSPISGHRSVSWYQQTPGQGLQFLFEYFSETQRNKGNFPGRFSGRQFSNSRSEMNVSTLELGDSALYLCASTPGLAGYEQFFGPGTRLTVL.

This sequence joins TRBV7-8 and TRBJ2-3; 10 bases are shared with TRBD2. The CDR3 totals 14 residues. Germline values: CDR1 SGHVS, CDR2 FQNEAQ. The trim removed 5 bases at V and 3 bases at J, leaving 2 bases unmatched. The CDR3 spells CASSPSGSTDTQYF. In nucleotides, the CDR3 is TGTGCCAGCAGCCCTAGCGGGAGTACAGATACGCAGTATTTT.

CDR3 residues: CASSFPFYEQYF. In DNA form, the CDR3 reads TGTGCCAGCAGTTTCCCATTCTACGAGCAGTACTTC. J is TRBJ2-7 and V is TRBV6-2 or TRBV6-3; D not resolved. V was clipped by 4 bases and J by 3 bases, with 7 bases between them. Germline CDR1 reads MNHEY; CDR2 reads SVGEGT. This CDR3 spans 12 amino acids.

V and J are TRBV5-1 and TRBJ2-7, with 7 bases lining up with TRBD1. V lost 0 bases to trimming and J lost 6 bases; unmatched junction nucleotides: 9. Looked up from germline, CDR1 is SGHRS and CDR2 is YFSETQ. The CDR3 spans 15 residues. In DNA, the CDR3 is TGCGCCAGCAGCTTGGAGGGGACAGTACGGAGCGAGCAGTACTTC. Its translation: CASSLEGTVRSEQYF.

This clone has at least ten counts. The chain recombines TRBV7-9 with TRBJ2-3, with 13 bases identical to TRBD2. The V segment lost 1 base and the J segment 6 bases; nucleotides outside the gene matches: 7. The CDR3 spans 17 residues. Germline V gene lookup returns CDR1 SEHNR and CDR2 FQNEAQ (reference sequence). The chain's CDR3 is CASSLVTSGGAGDTQYF. The CDR3 nucleotides read TGTGCCAGCAGCTTAGTAACTAGCGGGGGGGCTGGCGATACGCAGTATTTT. The full variable domain, in which reference TRBV7-9 and TRBJ2-3 provide the parts outside the CDR3, is DTGVSQNPRHKITKRGQNVTFRCDPISEHNRLYWYRQTLGQGPEFLTYFQNEAQLEKSRLLSDRFSAERPKGSFSTLEIQRTEQGDSAMYLCASSLVTSGGAGDTQYFGPGTRLTVL.